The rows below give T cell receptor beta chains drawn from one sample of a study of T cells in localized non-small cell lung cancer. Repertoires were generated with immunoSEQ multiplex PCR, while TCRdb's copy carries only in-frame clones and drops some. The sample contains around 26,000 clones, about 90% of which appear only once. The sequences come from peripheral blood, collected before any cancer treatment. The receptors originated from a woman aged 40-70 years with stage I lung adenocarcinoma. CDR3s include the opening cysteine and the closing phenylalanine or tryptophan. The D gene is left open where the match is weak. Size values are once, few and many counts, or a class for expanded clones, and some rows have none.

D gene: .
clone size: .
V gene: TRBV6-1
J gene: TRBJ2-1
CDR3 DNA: TGTGCCAGCAGTGAAAGGCCCTACAATGAGCAGTTCTTC
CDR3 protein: CASSERPYNEQFF

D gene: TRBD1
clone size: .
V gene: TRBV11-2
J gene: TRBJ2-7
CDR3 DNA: TGTGCCAGCAGCCTACAGGGGATCAACGAGCAGTACTTC
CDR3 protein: CASSLQGINEQYF

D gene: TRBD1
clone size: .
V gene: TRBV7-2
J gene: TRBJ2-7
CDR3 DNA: TGTGCCAGCAGCTCCCTGCGGACAGGGTGGCAGTACTTC
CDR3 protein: CASSSLRTGWQYF

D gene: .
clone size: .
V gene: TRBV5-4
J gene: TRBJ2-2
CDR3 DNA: TGTGCCAGCAGCTTGGGTCAAACCGGGGAGCTGTTTTTT
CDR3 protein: CASSLGQTGELFF

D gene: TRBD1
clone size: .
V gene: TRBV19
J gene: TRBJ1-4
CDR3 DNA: TGTGCCAGTAGTATAGGGACAGGGGGCGAAAAACTGTTTTTT
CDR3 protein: CASSIGTGGEKLFF

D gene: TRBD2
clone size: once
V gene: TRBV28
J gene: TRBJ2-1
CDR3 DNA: TGTGCCAGCAGTTTAAGCTCTAGCGGGGGCAATGAGCAGTTCTTC
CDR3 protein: CASSLSSSGGNEQFF

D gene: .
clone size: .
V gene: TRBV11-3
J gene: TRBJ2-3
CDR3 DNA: TGTGCCAGCAGCCCCGGGGGGCGGGCGACAGATACGCAGTATTTT
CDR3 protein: CASSPGGRATDTQYF

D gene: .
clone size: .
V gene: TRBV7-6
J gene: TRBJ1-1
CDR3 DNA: TGTGCCAGCAGCTTAAAGGCTGGGGACACTGAAGCTTTCTTT
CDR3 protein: CASSLKAGDTEAFF

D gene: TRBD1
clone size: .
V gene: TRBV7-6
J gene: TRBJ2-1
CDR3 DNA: TGTGCCAGCAGCTTGGACAGGGATGTAGGGAATGAGCAGTTCTTC
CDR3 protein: CASSLDRDVGNEQFF

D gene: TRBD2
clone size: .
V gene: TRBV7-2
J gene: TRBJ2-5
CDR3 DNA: TGTGCCAGCAGCTTAGGACTAGCGGAGGAGACCCAGTACTTC
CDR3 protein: CASSLGLAEETQYF

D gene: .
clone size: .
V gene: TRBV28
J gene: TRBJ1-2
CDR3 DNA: TGTGCCAGCAGCGGTATCCCCTATGGCTACACCTTC
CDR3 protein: CASSGIPYGYTF

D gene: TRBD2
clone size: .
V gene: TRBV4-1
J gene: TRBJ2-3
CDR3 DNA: TGCGCCAGCAGCCAAGATAGGCTAGCGGGTTATAATACGCAGTATTTT
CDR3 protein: CASSQDRLAGYNTQYF

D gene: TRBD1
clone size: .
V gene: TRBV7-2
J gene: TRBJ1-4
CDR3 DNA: TGTGCCAGCAGCTTAGACTGGGGGGGACAGGGGCCTAAACTGTTTTTT
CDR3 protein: CASSLDWGGQGPKLFF

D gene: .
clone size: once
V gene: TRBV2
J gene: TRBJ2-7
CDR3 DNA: TGTGCCAGCATCAGAGAGCTCGTGACTACCTACGAGCAGTACTTC
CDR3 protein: CASIRELVTTYEQYF

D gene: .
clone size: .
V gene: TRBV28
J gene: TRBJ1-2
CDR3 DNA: TGTGCCAGTCTGGGGCGGGACCGAACAGGGATCCGGTATGGCTACACCTTC
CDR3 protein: CASLGRDRTGIRYGYTF

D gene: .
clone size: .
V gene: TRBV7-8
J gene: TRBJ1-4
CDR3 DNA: TGTGCCAGCAGCTTCCTCACCGACTCAGTGGGGGAAAAACTGTTTTTT
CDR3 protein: CASSFLTDSVGEKLFF

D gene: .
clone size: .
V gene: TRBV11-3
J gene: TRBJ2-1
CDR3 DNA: TGTGCCAGCAGCTTAGGCCAGAGGGGTGGGGGGCTGTTCTTC
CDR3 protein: CASSLGQRGGGLFF

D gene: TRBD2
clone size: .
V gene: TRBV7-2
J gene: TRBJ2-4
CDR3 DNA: TGTGCCAGCAGTTCCCTAGCGGGCATTCAGTACTTC
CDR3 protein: CASSSLAGIQYF

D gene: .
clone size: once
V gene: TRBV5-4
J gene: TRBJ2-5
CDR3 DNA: TGTGCCAGCAGCTCGACCTCGGGCAGTCGAGAGACCCAGTACTTC
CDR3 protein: CASSSTSGSRETQYF

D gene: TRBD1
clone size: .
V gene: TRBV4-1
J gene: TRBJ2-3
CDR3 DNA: TGCGCCAGCAGTCTCAGGGGGCTCCCCTACAATACGCAGTATTTT
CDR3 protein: CASSLRGLPYNTQYF

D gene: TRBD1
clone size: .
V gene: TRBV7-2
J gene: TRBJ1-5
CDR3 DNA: TGTGCCAGCAGCTTTCGGACAGGGGTCCAGCCCCAGCATTTT
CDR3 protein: CASSFRTGVQPQHF

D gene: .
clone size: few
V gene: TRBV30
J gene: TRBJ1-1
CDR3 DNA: TGTGCCTGGAGTGCTACGAGACTCCAGAGTGAAGCTTTCTTT
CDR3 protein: CAWSATRLQSEAFF

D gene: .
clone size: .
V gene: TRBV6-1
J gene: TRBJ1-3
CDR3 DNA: TGTGCCAGCACCAATGGACTGCTCTCTGGAAACACCATATATTTT
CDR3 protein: CASTNGLLSGNTIYF

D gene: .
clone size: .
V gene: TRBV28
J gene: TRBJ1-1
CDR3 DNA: TGTGCCAGCAGTTTATTGGCAGGGTGGACTGAAGCTTTCTTT
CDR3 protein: CASSLLAGWTEAFF

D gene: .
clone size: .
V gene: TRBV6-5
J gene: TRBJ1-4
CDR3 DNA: TGTGCCAGCACCGACTCCGGCGGAGCCGAGGAAAAACTGTTTTTT
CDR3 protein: CASTDSGGAEEKLFF

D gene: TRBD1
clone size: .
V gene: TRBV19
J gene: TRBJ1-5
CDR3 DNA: TGTGCCAGTAGTATCTCGGGACAGGGCTCGAGTCAGCCCCAGCATTTT
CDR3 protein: CASSISGQGSSQPQHF

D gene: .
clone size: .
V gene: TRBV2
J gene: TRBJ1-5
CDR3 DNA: TGTGCCAGCAAGGACTTTAGCAATCAGCCCCAGCATTTT
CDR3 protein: CASKDFSNQPQHF

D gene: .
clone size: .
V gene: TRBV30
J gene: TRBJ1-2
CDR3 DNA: TGTGCCTGGACGAGGGTGGGGGACTACACCTTC
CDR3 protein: CAWTRVGDYTF

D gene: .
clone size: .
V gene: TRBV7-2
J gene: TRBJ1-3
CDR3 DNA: TGTGCCAGCAGCTTAGCGCGTTTGAGCTCTGGAAACACCATATATTTT
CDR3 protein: CASSLARLSSGNTIYF

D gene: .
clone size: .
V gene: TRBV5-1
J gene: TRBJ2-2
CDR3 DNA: TGCGCCAGCAGCTTGATTCGACAGACGAACACCGGGGAGCTGTTTTTT
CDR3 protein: CASSLIRQTNTGELFF

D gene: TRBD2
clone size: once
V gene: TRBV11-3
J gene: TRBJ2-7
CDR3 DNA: TGTGCCAGCAGCTATCATAGCGGGCCTCCCTACGAGCAGTACTTC
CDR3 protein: CASSYHSGPPYEQYF

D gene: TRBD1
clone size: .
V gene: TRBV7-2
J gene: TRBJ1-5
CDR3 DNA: TGTGCCAGCAGCTTGGGGACAGGGATGAATCAGCCCCAGCATTTT
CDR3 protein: CASSLGTGMNQPQHF

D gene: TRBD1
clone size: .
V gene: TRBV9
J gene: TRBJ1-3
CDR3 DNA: TGTGCCAGCAGGCCGACAGGGGGCCCTGGAAACACCATATATTTT
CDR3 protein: CASRPTGGPGNTIYF

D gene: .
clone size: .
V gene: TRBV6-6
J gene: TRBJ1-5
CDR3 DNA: TGTGCCAGCAGATCGCAAGGCTCCAATCAGCCCCAGCATTTT
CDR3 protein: CASRSQGSNQPQHF

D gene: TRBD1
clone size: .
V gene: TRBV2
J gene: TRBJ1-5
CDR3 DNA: TGTGCCAGCAGTCAACAGGGGTTGGGAAATCAGCCCCAGCATTTT
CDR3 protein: CASSQQGLGNQPQHF

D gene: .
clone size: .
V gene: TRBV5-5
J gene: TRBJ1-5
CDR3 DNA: TGTGCCAGCAGCTTGACAGGGCGCCAGCCCCAGCATTTT
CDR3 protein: CASSLTGRQPQHF

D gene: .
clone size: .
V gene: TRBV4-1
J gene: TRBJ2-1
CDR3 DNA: TGCGCCAGCAGCCAAGACCCAGGAGGCTCCTACAATGAGCAGTTCTTC
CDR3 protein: CASSQDPGGSYNEQFF

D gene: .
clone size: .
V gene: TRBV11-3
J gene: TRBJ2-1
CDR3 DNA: TGTGCCAGCAGCTTGATGGCAGGGCATGAGCAGTTCTTC
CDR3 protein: CASSLMAGHEQFF

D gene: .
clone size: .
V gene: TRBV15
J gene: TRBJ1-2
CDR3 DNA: TGTGCCACCAGCAGAGATTCACTGGCCTATGGCTACACCTTC
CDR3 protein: CATSRDSLAYGYTF

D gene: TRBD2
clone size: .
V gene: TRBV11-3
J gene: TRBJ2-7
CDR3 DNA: TGTGCCAGCAGCCGGACTAGCGCGGGCTACGAGCAGTACTTC
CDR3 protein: CASSRTSAGYEQYF

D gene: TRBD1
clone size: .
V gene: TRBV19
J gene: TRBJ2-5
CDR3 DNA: TGTGCCAGTAGTCTGGGGACAGGGGTAGGGGAGACCCAGTACTTC
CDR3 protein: CASSLGTGVGETQYF